Below, 18 T cell receptor beta chains from the same sample are listed, as sequenced in a study of blood T cell repertoires in COVID-19. Here immunoSEQ multiplex PCR was the method, and the copy in TCRdb shows in-frame clones only, minus some. Here the sample spans hundreds of thousands of clones, around 87% being singletons. Input material: PBMCs or T cells enriched from blood (not recorded which). Source of these receptors: a man between 40 and 49 years old in a cohort exposed to, infected with or recovered from COVID-19 (not recorded which).

This chain links TRBV27 with TRBJ2-7; D not resolved. Germline V gene lookup returns CDR1 MNHEY and CDR2 SMNVEV (reference sequence). The V and J ends lost 7 bases and 3 bases respectively, with 16 bases between them. The CDR3 sequence is 14 residues long. DNA of the CDR3: TGTGCCAGCACCGTCGCCGGCGGAGTCTACGAGCAGTACTTC. The encoded protein is CASTVAGGVYEQYF.

V gene TRBV19 combines with J gene TRBJ2-7; 12 nucleotides match TRBD1. Germline V CDR1 and CDR2: LNHDA, SQIVND (reference sequence). The V gene end was trimmed by 7 bases and the J gene end by 3 bases; junction bases not matched to a gene: 7. The CDR3 totals 15 residues. CDR3 in amino acids: CASTAGQGAFYEQYF. The CDR3 DNA is TGTGCCAGTACCGCGGGACAGGGGGCTTTCTACGAGCAGTACTTC. The full variable domain, with the rest looked up from reference TRBV19 and TRBJ2-7, is DGGITQSPKYLFRKEGQNVTLSCEQNLNHDAMYWYRQDPGQGLRLIYYSQIVNDFQKGDIAEGYSVSREKKESFPLTVTSAQKNPTAFYLCASTAGQGAFYEQYFGPGTRLTVT.

This sequence joins TRBV5-1 and TRBJ1-1; 7 bases fit TRBD1. With V trimmed by 4 bases and J by 9 bases, 6 bases remained unmatched. Germline CDR1 SGHRS, CDR2 YFSETQ. There are 12 residues in the CDR3. This chain's CDR3 is CASSHRTGQAFF. In nucleotides, the CDR3 is TGCGCCAGCAGCCACAGGACAGGACAAGCTTTCTTT.

The V and J genes are TRBV11-2 and TRBJ2-1, with D possibly being TRBD2 (6 bases). CDR1 and CDR2 (germline): SGHAT, FQNNGV. The CDR3 has 17 amino acids. Trimming removed 4 bases from V and 1 base from J, with 17 bases in between. CDR3 in DNA: TGTGCCAGCAGCTACGCCGGGACTTTCTTTTCCTACAATGAGCAGTTCTTC. Protein: CASSYAGTFFSYNEQFF.

The genes are TRBV5-1 and TRBJ2-7, with D possibly TRBD1 on 6 matching bases. The CDR3 has 15 amino acids. Germline-derived CDR1 and CDR2 are SGHRS and YFSETQ. The V gene lost 5 bases and the J gene lost 0 bases, with 15 bases spanning the gap. The CDR3: CASRTLDRTSYEQYF. CDR3 nucleotide sequence: TGCGCCAGCAGGACCCTTGACAGGACCTCCTACGAGCAGTACTTC. Together with reference TRBV5-1 and TRBJ2-7, the CDR3 gives the full variable domain: KAGVTQTPRYLIKTRGQQVTLSCSPISGHRSVSWYQQTPGQGLQFLFEYFSETQRNKGNFPGRFSGRQFSNSRSEMNVSTLELGDSALYLCASRTLDRTSYEQYFGPGTRLTVT.

The rearrangement joins TRBV6-5 to TRBJ2-7; D is unresolved. In germline, CDR1 is MNHEY, CDR2 SVGAGI. There are 12 residues in the CDR3. V shed 4 bases and J shed 2 bases, with 6 bases lying between them. The CDR3 bases are TGTGCCAGCAGTTTTACAGCCTACGAGCAGTACTTC. This codes for CASSFTAYEQYF.

The chain links TRBV28 to TRBJ1-5; 10 bases agree with TRBD1. The V and J ends lost 5 bases and 7 bases, in that order; junction bases with no gene match: 8. This CDR3 is 15 amino acids long. Germline CDR1 MDHEN, CDR2 SYDVKM. The DNA for the CDR3 is TGTGCCAGCAGTGGGGGACAGGGGACGTGGCAGCCCCAGCATTTT. Protein: CASSGGQGTWQPQHF.

The CDR3 sequence: CASSYSRVAGVDEQFF. The DNA of the CDR3 is TGTGCCAGCAGTTACTCGAGGGTAGCGGGAGTAGATGAGCAGTTCTTC. The chain recombines TRBV6-5 with TRBJ2-1, with 9 bases matching TRBD2. Germline loops: CDR1 MNHEY, CDR2 SVGAGI. This CDR3 contains 16 residues. V shed 0 bases, J shed 8 bases, and the junction held 8 bases outside the gene matches.

On this clone: The same CDR3 arises from other DNA sequences in this sample as well. The chain couples TRBV5-1 to TRBJ1-2; the D gene is possibly TRBD1 (6 bases). The V end lost 0 bases, the J end lost 5 bases, and 8 bases lay between the germline ends. The CDR3 is 13 amino acids. Germline lookup yields CDR1 SGHRS and CDR2 YFSETQ. CDR3 coding DNA: TGCGCCAGCAGCTTGGAGCAGGGGTATGGCTACACCTTC. Protein product: CASSLEQGYGYTF.

The chain recombines TRBV30 with TRBJ1-5; D perhaps matches TRBD1 (5 bases). CDR1 and CDR2 (germline): GTSNPN, SVGIG (reference sequence). The CDR3 runs to 15 residues. V shed 0 bases and J shed 3 bases, with 12 bases lying between them. CDR3 in amino acids: CAWSVPDSYNQPQHF. The CDR3 coding sequence is TGTGCCTGGAGTGTACCCGACAGTTACAATCAGCCCCAGCATTTT. Variable domain in full (rest from reference TRBV30 and TRBJ1-5): SQTIHQWPATLVQPVGSPLSLECTVEGTSNPNLYWYRQAAGRGLQLLFYSVGIGQISSEVPQNLSASRPQDRQFILSSKKLLLSDSGFYLCAWSVPDSYNQPQHFGDGTRLSIL.

The J gene is TRBJ2-2, the V gene TRBV2; 13 bases align to TRBD2. V lost 6 bases and J lost 5; bases outside the gene matches: 9. The CDR3 runs 17 residues. Germline loops: CDR1 SNHLY, CDR2 FYNNEI. CDR3 in DNA: TGTGCCAGCAGCGTCGGACTAGCGGGAGTTCGGACCGGGGAGCTGTTTTTT. As protein: CASSVGLAGVRTGELFF.

The chain links TRBV10-2 to TRBJ1-5; D might be TRBD1 (6 bases). In germline, CDR1 is WSHSY, CDR2 SAAADI. The CDR3 runs to 15 residues. The ends were cut back, 0 bases at V and 9 bases at J, with 15 bases in the middle. CDR3 region: CASSESTTGSWPQHF. As DNA, the CDR3 is TGCGCCAGCAGTGAGTCGACGACAGGCTCATGGCCCCAGCATTTT.

The rearrangement joins TRBV5-6 to TRBJ2-1; the D gene is possibly TRBD2 (5 bases). Germline CDR1 SGHDT, CDR2 YYEEEE. This CDR3 has 13 amino acids. The ends were cut back, 1 base at V and 10 bases at J, with 12 bases in the middle. CDR3 loop: CASSLRSPGEQFF. The CDR3 DNA is TGTGCCAGCAGCTTGCGGTCCCCGGGGGAGCAGTTCTTC. Full variable domain (rest looked up from reference TRBV5-6 and TRBJ2-1): DAGVTQSPTHLIKTRGQQVTLRCSPKSGHDTVSWYQQALGQGPQFIFQYYEEEERQRGNFPDRFSGHQFPNYSSELNVNALLLGDSALYLCASSLRSPGEQFFGPGTRLTVL.

A few counts support this clone. V gene TRBV18 combines with J gene TRBJ2-1; 9 bases are shared with TRBD2. Germline CDR1 and CDR2: KGHSH and LQKENI. The V gene end was trimmed by 0 bases and the J gene end by 7 bases; junction bases not matched to a gene: 10. CDR3 length: 17 amino acids. This CDR3 reads CASSPPSSGIMRNEQFF. Here the CDR3 DNA reads TGTGCCAGCTCACCACCTTCTAGCGGGATCATGAGAAATGAGCAGTTCTTC.

The chain joins TRBV28 to TRBJ1-1, with a weak D call TRBD1 (6 bases). Germline assignment: CDR1 MDHEN and CDR2 SYDVKM. Trimming left V 3 bases short and J 2 bases short, with 7 bases between. The CDR3 length is 13 residues. Here the CDR3 DNA reads TGTGCCAGCAGTTTGGGACAAAACACTGAAGCTTTCTTT. Translation: CASSLGQNTEAFF.

This clone was counted once. As DNA, the CDR3 is TGTGCCAGTAGTATTATTACGGCAGGGTGGAGTACAGATACGCAGTATTTT. Translating gives CASSIITAGWSTDTQYF. This sequence joins TRBV19 and TRBJ2-3, with a tentative D call TRBD1 (5 bases). This CDR3 comprises 17 residues. The V gene's germline CDR1 is LNHDA and CDR2 SQIVND (reference sequence). V was pared by 3 bases and J by 3 bases, with 19 bases between. Complete variable domain (other parts from reference TRBV19 and TRBJ2-3): DGGITQSPKYLFRKEGQNVTLSCEQNLNHDAMYWYRQDPGQGLRLIYYSQIVNDFQKGDIAEGYSVSREKKESFPLTVTSAQKNPTAFYLCASSIITAGWSTDTQYFGPGTRLTVL.

The J gene is TRBJ1-1, the V gene TRBV6-5; 10 bases align to TRBD1. The CDR3 contains 14 residues. Germline V gene data show CDR1 as MNHEY and CDR2 as SVGAGI. V was clipped by 6 bases and J by 11 bases; unmatched bases: 12. DNA for the CDR3: TGTGCCAGCAGAGGACAGGGGGAGACCCTGAAGGCTTTCTTT. It translates to CASRGQGETLKAFF.

The chain links TRBV30 to TRBJ1-1; D possibly corresponds to TRBD1 (6 bases). Per the germline V gene, CDR1 is GTSNPN and CDR2 is SVGIG (reference sequence). This CDR3 has 20 residues. The V end was cut by 5 bases, the J end by 4 bases, with 35 bases between. The CDR3 region is CAWVAPWQGRIGSSSTEAFF. CDR3 DNA: TGTGCCTGGGTCGCCCCGTGGCAGGGGCGCATAGGTAGTTCGAGCACTGAAGCTTTCTTT.